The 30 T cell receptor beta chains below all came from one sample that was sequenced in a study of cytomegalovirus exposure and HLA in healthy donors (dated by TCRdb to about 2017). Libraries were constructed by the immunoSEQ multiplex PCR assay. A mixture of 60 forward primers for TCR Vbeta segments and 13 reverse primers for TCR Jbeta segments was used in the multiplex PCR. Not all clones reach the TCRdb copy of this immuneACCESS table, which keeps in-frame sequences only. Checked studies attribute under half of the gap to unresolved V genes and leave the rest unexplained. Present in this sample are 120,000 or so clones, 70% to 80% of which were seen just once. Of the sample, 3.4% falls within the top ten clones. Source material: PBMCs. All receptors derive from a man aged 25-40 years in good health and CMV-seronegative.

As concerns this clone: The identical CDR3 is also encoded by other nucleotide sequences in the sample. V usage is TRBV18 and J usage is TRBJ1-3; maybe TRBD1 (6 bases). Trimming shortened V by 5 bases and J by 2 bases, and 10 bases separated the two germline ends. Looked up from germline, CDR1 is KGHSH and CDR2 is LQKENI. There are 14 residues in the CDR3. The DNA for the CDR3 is TGTGCCAGCTCAGTACAGGGTACTGGAAACACCATATATTTT. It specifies CASSVQGTGNTIYF.

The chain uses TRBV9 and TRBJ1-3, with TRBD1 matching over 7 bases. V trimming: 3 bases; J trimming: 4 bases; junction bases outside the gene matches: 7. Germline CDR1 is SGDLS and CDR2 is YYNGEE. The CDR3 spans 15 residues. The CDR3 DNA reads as TGTGCCAGCAGCGCGGCAGGGGGATCGGGAAACACCATATATTTT. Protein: CASSAAGGSGNTIYF.

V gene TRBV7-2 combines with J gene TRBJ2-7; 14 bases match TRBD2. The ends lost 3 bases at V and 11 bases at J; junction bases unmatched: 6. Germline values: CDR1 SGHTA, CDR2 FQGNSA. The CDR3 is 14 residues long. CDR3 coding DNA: TGTGCCAGCAGCTTCGGGACTAGCGGGGGCCGGGAGTACTTC. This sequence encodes CASSFGTSGGREYF.

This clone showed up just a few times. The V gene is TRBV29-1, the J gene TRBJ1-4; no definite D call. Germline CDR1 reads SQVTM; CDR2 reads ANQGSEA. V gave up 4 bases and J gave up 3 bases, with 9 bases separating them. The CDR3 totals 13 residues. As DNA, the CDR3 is TGCAGCGTTGCTGGGAGGGCTAATGAAAAACTGTTTTTT. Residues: CSVAGRANEKLFF.

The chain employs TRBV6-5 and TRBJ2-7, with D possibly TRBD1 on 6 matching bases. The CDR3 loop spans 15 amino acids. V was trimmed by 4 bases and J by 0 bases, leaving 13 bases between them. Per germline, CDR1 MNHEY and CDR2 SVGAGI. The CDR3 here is CASSWGQSNSYEQYF. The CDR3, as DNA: TGTGCCAGCAGTTGGGGGCAGTCAAACTCCTACGAGCAGTACTTC.

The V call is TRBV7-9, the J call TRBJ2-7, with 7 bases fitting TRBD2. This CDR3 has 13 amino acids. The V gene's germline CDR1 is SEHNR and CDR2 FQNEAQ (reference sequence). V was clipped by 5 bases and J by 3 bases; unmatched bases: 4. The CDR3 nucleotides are TGTGCCAGCAGCGCGGGAGAAAGCTACGAGCAGTACTTC. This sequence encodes CASSAGESYEQYF.

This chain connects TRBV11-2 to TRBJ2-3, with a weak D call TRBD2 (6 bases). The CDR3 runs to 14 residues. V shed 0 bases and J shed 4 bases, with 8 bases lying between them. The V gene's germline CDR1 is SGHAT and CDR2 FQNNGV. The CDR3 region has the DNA TGTGCCAGCAGCTTAGATCGGAGGGCAGATACGCAGTATTTT. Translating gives CASSLDRRADTQYF.

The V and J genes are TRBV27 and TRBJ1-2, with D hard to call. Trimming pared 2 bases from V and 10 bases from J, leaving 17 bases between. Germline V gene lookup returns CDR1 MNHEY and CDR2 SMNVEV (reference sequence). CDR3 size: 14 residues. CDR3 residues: CASSLVSVPRDYTF. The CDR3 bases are TGTGCCAGCAGTTTAGTGTCGGTCCCGAGGGACTACACCTTC.

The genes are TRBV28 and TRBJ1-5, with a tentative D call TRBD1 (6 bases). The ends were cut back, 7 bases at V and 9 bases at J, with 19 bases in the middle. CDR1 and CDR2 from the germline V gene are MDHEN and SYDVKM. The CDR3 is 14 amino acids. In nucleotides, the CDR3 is TGTGCCAGCAAGGGCAGGGGCACCTTTTGGCCCCAGCATTTT. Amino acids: CASKGRGTFWPQHF.

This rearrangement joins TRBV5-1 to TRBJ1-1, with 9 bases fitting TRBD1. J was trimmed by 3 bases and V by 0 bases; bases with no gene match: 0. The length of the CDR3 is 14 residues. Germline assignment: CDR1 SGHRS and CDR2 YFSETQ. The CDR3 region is CASSLGTGDTEAFF. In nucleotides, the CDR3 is TGCGCCAGCAGCTTGGGGACAGGGGACACTGAAGCTTTCTTT.

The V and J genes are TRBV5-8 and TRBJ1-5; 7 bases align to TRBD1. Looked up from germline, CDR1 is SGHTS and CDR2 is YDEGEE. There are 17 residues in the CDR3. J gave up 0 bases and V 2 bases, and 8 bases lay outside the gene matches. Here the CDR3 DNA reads TGTGCCAGCAGCTTTGCGGGACAGACTAATAGCAATCAGCCCCAGCATTTT. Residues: CASSFAGQTNSNQPQHF.

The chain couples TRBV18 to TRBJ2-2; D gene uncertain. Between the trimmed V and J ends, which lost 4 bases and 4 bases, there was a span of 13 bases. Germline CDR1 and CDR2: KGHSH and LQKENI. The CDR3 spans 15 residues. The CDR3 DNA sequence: TGTGCCAGCTCACTTTCACGAACAGCCACCGGGGAGCTGTTTTTT. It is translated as CASSLSRTATGELFF.

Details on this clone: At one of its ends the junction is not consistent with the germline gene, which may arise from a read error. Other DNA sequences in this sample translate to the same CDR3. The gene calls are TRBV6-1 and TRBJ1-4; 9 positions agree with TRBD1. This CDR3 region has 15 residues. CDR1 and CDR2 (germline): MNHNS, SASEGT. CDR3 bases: TGTGCCAGCAACCTCAACAGGGGACAGGGTGAAAAATTGTTTTTT. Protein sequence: CASNLNRGQGEKLFF.

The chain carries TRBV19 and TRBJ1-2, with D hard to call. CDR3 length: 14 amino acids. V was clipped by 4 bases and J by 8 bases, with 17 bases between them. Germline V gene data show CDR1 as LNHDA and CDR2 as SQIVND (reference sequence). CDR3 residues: CASSNSVGGSGYTF. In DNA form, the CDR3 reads TGTGCCAGTAGTAACTCTGTAGGAGGTTCCGGCTACACCTTC.

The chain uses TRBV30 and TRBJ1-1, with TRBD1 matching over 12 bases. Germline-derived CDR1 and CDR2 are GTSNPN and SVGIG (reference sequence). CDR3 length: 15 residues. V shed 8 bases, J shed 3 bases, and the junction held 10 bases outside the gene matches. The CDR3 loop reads CATPGTGGRDTEAFF. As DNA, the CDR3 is TGTGCCACGCCGGGGACAGGGGGCCGGGACACTGAAGCTTTCTTT.

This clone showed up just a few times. The CDR3 loop reads CASSATTVFGNQPQHF. The CDR3 coding sequence is TGTGCCAGCTCAGCAACGACAGTATTCGGCAATCAGCCCCAGCATTTT. The chain combines TRBV18 with TRBJ1-5; possibly TRBD1 for D (5 bases). Germline V lookup: CDR1 KGHSH, CDR2 LQKENI. The CDR3 consists of 16 residues. Trimming left V 5 bases short and J 2 bases short, with 16 bases between. The whole variable domain, remainder taken from reference TRBV18 and TRBJ1-5, is NAGVMQNPRHLVRRRGQEARLRCSPMKGHSHVYWYRQLPEEGLKFMVYLQKENIIDESGMPKERFSAEFPKEGPSILRIQQVVRGDSAAYFCASSATTVFGNQPQHFGDGTRLSIL.

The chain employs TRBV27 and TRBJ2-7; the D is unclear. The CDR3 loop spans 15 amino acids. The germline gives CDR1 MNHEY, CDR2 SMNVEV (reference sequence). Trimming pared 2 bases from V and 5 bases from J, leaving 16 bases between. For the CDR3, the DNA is TGTGCCAGCAGTTTAGCAGTCTCACTACCCGACGAGCAGTACTTC. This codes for CASSLAVSLPDEQYF.

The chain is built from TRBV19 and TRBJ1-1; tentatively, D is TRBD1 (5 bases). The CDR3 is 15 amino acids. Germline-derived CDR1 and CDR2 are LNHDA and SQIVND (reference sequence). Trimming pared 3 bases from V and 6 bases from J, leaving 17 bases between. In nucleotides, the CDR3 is TGTGCCAGTAGTATTACGGCGGGAGGGGTCGCTGAAGCTTTCTTT. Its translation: CASSITAGGVAEAFF.

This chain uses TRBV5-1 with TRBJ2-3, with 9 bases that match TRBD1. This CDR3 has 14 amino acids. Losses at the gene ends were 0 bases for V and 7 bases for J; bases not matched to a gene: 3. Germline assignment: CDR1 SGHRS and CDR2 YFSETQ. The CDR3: CASSLDRGPNTQYF. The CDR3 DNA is TGCGCCAGCAGCTTGGACAGGGGGCCGAATACGCAGTATTTT.

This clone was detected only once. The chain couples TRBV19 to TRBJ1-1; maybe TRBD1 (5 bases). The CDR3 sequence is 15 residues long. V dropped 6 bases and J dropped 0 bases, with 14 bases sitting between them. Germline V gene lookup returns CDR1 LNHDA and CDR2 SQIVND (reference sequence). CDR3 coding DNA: TGTGCCAGTAGAAGTGTGGGGGGACTGAACACTGAAGCTTTCTTT. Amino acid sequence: CASRSVGGLNTEAFF.

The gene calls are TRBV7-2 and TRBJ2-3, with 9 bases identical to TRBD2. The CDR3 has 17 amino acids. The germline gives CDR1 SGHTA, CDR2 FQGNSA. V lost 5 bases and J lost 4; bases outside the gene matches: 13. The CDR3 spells CASSLSSGVPGADTQYF. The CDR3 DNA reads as TGTGCCAGCAGCCTTTCTAGCGGGGTCCCTGGGGCAGATACGCAGTATTTT.

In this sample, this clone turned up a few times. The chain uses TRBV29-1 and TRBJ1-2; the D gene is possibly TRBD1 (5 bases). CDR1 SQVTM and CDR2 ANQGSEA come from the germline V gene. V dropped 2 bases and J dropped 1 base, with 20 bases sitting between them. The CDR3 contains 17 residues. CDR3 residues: CSVERSAGRWVNYGYTF. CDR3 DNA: TGCAGCGTTGAAAGGTCGGCAGGGAGGTGGGTTAACTATGGCTACACCTTC.

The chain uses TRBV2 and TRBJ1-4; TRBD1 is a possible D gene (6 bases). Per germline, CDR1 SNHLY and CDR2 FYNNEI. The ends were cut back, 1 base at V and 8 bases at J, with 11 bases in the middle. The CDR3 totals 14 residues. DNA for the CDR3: TGTGCCAGCAGTGAAGAGGGGGTAGGAGAAAAACTGTTTTTT. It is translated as CASSEEGVGEKLFF.

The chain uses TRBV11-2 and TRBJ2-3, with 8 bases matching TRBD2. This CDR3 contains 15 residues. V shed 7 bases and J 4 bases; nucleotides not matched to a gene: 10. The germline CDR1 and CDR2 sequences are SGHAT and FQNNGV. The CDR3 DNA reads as TGTGCCAGCACAAAATTGGCGGGGGGAGCAGATACGCAGTATTTT. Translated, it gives CASTKLAGGADTQYF.

The CDR3 bases are TGTGCCAGCAGTCCCACCGGGATTCCATCCGCTTTCTTT. This sequence encodes CASSPTGIPSAFF. The J gene is TRBJ1-1, the V gene TRBV6-1; D not certain. The V and J ends lost 5 bases and 11 bases respectively, with 18 bases between them. The length of the CDR3 is 13 residues. Germline V gene data show CDR1 as MNHNS and CDR2 as SASEGT.

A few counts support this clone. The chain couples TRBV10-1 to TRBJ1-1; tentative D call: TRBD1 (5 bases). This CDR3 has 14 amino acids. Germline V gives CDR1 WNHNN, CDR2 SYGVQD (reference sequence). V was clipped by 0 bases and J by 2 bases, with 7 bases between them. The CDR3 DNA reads TGCGCCAGCAGTGAGTCCGGGGGAAACACTGAAGCTTTCTTT. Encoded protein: CASSESGGNTEAFF.

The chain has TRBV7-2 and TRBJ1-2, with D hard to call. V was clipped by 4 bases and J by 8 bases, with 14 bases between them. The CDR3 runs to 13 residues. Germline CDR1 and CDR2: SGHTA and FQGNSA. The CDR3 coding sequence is TGTGCCAGCAGCTCGTATCACCAAGAGGGCTACACCTTC. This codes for CASSSYHQEGYTF.

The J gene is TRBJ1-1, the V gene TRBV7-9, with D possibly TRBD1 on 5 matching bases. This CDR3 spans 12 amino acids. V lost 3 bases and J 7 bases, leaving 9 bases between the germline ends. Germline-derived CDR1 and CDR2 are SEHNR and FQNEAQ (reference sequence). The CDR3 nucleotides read TGTGCCAGCAGCTTCCAGGGCTATGAAGCTTTCTTT. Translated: CASSFQGYEAFF.

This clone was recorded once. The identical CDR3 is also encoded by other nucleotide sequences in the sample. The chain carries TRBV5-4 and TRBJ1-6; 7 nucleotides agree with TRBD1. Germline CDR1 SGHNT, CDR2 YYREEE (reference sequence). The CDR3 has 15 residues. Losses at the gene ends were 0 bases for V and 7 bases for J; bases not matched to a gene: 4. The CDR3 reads CASSLAGTENSPLHF. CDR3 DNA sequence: TGTGCCAGCAGCTTGGCGGGGACAGAAAATTCACCCCTCCACTTT.

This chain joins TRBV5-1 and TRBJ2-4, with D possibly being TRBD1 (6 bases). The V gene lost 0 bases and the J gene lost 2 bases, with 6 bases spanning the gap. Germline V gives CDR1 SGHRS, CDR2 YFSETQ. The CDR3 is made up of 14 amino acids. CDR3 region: CASSLGGPKNIQYF. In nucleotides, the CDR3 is TGCGCCAGCAGCTTGGGGGGGCCCAAAAACATTCAGTACTTC. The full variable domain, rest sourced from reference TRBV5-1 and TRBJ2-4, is KAGVTQTPRYLIKTRGQQVTLSCSPISGHRSVSWYQQTPGQGLQFLFEYFSETQRNKGNFPGRFSGRQFSNSRSEMNVSTLELGDSALYLCASSLGGPKNIQYFGAGTRLSVL.